This TCR beta chain originates from a study of T cell responses to AZD1222 COVID-19 vaccine. Remarks on this clone: Its antigen is unidentified.

Clones were sequenced by immunoSEQ multiplex PCR, and TCRdb holds only the in-frame ones, with some missing. The repertoire holds around 140,000 clones, with about nine tenths as singletons. Study results and caveats: Spike regions recognized by vaccine-associated CD4 TCRs spanned the protein, led by 160-218 and 743-854.

Sequenced here: peripheral blood, sampled 28 days after the second AZD1222 dose. This TCR was sampled from an adult who received the AZD1222 COVID-19 vaccine.

CDR3 amino acids: CASSFQRSKETQYF. The CDR3 DNA reads as TGCGCCAGCAGCTTTCAGAGAAGTAAAGAGACCCAGTACTTC. The chain couples TRBV5-1 to TRBJ2-5; D remains ambiguous. There are 14 residues in the CDR3. V was cut by 2 bases and J by 3 bases, with 11 bases left in between. In germline, CDR1 is SGHRS, CDR2 YFSETQ.